This TCR beta chain originates from a study of blood T cell repertoires in COVID-19. On the study more broadly: From the United States, Italy and Spain came samples of acute and convalescent COVID-19.

Germline V gives CDR1 LNHDA, CDR2 SQIVND (reference sequence). Trimming left V 5 bases short and J 6 bases short, with 14 bases between. The CDR3 loop spans 15 amino acids. Produced via immunoSEQ multiplex PCR; TCRdb's table is partial and in-frame only. The sample yields 300,000 to 450,000 clones, about 85% seen once. The sequence was collected from a woman under 30 with acute or convalescent COVID-19. Sequenced: peripheral blood. The V and J genes are TRBV19 and TRBJ1-6; TRBD1 might be the D (5 bases). The CDR3 DNA follows: TGTGCCAGTAGTGGGTCTCGGCAGGGTAATTCACCCCTCCACTTT. Its translation: CASSGSRQGNSPLHF.